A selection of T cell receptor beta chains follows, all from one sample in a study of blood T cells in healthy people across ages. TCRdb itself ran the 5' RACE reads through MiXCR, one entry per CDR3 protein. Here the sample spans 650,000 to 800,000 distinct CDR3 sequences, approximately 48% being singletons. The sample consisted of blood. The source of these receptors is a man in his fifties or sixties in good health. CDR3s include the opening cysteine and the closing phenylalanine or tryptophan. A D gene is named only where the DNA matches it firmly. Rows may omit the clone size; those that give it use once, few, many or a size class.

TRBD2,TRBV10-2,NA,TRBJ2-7,TGCGCCAGCAGCGAGACTAGCGGGGTCTACGAGCAGTACTTC,CASSETSGVYEQYF
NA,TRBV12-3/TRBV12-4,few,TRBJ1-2,TGTGCCAGCAGTTTAGGGGCAGCGGACTATGGCTACACCTTC,CASSLGAADYGYTF
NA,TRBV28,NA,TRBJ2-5,TGTGCCAGTTGCACCTCTGGTTATGAGCAGTACTTC,CASCTSGYEQYF
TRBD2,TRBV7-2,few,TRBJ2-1,TGTGCCAGCAGCCCCCGGACTAGCGGGAGATACAATGAGCAGTTCTTC,CASSPRTSGRYNEQFF
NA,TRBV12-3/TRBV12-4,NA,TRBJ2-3,TGTGCCAGCACCTGGAGTGGGCGGAGCACAGATACGCAGTATTTT,CASTWSGRSTDTQYF
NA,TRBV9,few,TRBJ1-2,TGTGCCAGCAGCGTGATTGTGGGTCTTGGCTACACCTTC,CASSVIVGLGYTF
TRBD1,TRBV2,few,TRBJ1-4,TGTGCCAGCAGGGGGGACAGGATTAATGAAAAACTGTTTTTT,CASRGDRINEKLFF
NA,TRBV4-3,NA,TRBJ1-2,TGCGCCAGCAGCCAAGATCGGATCCTTGCTAACTATGGCTACACCTTC,CASSQDRILANYGYTF
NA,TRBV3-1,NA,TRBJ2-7,TGTGCCAGCAGCCAACGCGACCTGACCTACGAGCAGTACTTC,CASSQRDLTYEQYF
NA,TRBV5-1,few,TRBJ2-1,TGCGCCAGCAGCTTGGCCCAGGGGTCCTACAATGAGCAGTTCTTC,CASSLAQGSYNEQFF
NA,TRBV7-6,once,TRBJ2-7,TGTGCCAGCAGTTCAATGGGGGGAAACGCACTCGAGCAGTACTTC,CASSSMGGNALEQYF
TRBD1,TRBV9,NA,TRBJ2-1,TGTGCCAGCAGCGTAACCTCCGACAGGGGCATCAATGAGCAGTTCTTC,CASSVTSDRGINEQFF
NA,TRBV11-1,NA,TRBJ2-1,TGTGCCAGCAGCCAGGGGTCCGGGACCGTCAGAAGGGAGCAGTTCTTC,CASSQGSGTVRREQFF
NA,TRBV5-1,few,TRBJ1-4,TGCGCCAGCAGTCCTAGGGGGGCGGCTAATGAAAAACTGTTTTTT,CASSPRGAANEKLFF
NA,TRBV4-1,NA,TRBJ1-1,TGCGCCAGCAGCCAGGTTGGGACGCCGAACACTGAAGCTTTCTTT,CASSQVGTPNTEAFF
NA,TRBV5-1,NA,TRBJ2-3,TGCGCCAGCAGCTTATCACGGGGGAGACGAGATACGCAGTATTTT,CASSLSRGRRDTQYF
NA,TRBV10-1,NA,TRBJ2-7,TGCGCCAGCAGTGTCTATAGGGGCGAGCAGTACTTC,CASSVYRGEQYF
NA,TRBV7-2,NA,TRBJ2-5,TGTGCCAGCAGCTTAGATGGCGGGGTTGCTGAGCAGTACTTC,CASSLDGGVAEQYF
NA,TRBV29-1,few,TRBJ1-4,TGCAGCGTTGCACCGGGAAGATCGGAAAAACTGTTTTTT,CSVAPGRSEKLFF
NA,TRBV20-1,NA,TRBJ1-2,TGCAGTGCTAGAACTCAGACAATATCGGGCTACACCTTC,CSARTQTISGYTF
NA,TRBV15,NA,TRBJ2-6,TGTGCCACCAGCAAGCGGTCGATTGGGGCCAACGTCCTGACTTTC,CATSKRSIGANVLTF
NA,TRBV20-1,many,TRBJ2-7,TGCAGTGCTGACCCCGGGACGGCTATGGACGAGCAGTACTTC,CSADPGTAMDEQYF
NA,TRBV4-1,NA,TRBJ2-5,TGCGCCAGCAGCCCGAGGTTGGCAGGGGATTTGGAGACCCAGTACTTC,CASSPRLAGDLETQYF
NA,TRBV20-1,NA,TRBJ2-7,TGCAGTGCCCTAGTAAGCTCCTACGAGCAGTACTTC,CSALVSSYEQYF
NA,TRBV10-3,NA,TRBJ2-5,TGTGCCATCCGTGTCCAGGGACCCCAAGAGACCCAGTACTTC,CAIRVQGPQETQYF
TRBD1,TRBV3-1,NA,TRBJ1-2,TGTGCCAGCAGCCCTTCGGACAGGGGAAATGGCTACACCTTC,CASSPSDRGNGYTF
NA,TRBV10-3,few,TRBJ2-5,TGTGCCATCAAAGGACCCAGAGAGACCCAGTACTTC,CAIKGPRETQYF
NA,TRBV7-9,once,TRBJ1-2,TGTGCCAGCAGCTTCGAGGCAACCTACTATGGCTACACCTTC,CASSFEATYYGYTF
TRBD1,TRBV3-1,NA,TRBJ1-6,TGTGCCAGCAGCCAAGGCCCAGGGGGCGATTCACCCCTCCACTTT,CASSQGPGGDSPLHF
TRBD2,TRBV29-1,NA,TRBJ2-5,TGCAGCGTTGGGGCTAGCGGGGTGTACCAAGAGACCCCGTACTTC,CSVGASGVYQETPYF
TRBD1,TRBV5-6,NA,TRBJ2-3,TGTGCCAGCAGCAAACCGGGACAGGGGGATACGCAGTATTTT,CASSKPGQGDTQYF
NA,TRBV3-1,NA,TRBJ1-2,TGTGCCAGCAGCCCACGGATGAACTATGGCTACACCTTC,CASSPRMNYGYTF
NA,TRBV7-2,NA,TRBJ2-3,TGTGCCAGCAGCTTAGACGGGAGAAGCACAGATACGCAGTATTTT,CASSLDGRSTDTQYF
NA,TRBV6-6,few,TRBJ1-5,TGTGCCAGCAGTCCCTCTCGGGGGAGAAGTAGCAATCAGCCCCAGCATTTT,CASSPSRGRSSNQPQHF
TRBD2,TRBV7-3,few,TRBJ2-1,TGTGCCAGCAGCATTAGCGGGTCCTACAATGAGCAGTTCTTC,CASSISGSYNEQFF
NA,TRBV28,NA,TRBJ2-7,TGTGCCAGCAGCCCCTTGGGGGTGTTTTACTACGAGCAGTACTTC,CASSPLGVFYYEQYF
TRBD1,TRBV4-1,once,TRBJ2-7,TGCGCCAGCAGCCCGGGACAGCGCCTCGACGAGCAGTACTTC,CASSPGQRLDEQYF
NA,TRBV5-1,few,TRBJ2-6,TGCGCCAGCAGCTTTGCGCCCAATTCAGGGGCCAACGTCCTGACTTTC,CASSFAPNSGANVLTF
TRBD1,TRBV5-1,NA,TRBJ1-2,TGCGCCAGCAGAGAGGGGGCCTCTAACTATGGCTACACCTTC,CASREGASNYGYTF
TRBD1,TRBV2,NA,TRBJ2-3,TGTGCCAGCAGTGAACAAGGACAGGGGGGAGATACGCAGTATTTT,CASSEQGQGGDTQYF
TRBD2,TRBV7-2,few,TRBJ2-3,TGTGCCAGCAGCTCGACAAAGGGCACTAGCGGGGGGTCTAGCACAGATACGCAGTATTTT,CASSSTKGTSGGSSTDTQYF
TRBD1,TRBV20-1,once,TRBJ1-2,TGCAGTGCCTCGGGGACAGGGGTTAATGGCTACACCTTC,CSASGTGVNGYTF
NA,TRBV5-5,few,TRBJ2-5,TGTGCCAGCAGCCCAGGACGGGTTTCTCCGGGGACCCAGTACTTC,CASSPGRVSPGTQYF
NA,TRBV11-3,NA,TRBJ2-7,TGTGCCAGCAGCTTTCAGGCAGAAACCTCCTACGAGCAGTACTTC,CASSFQAETSYEQYF
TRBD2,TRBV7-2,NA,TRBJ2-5,TGTGCCAGCAGCTTAGAACCTAGCGGGGGGACCCAGTACTTC,CASSLEPSGGTQYF
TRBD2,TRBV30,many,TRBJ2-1,TGTGCCTGGAGTAGGAACCGGGGACTAGCGTCCAATGAGCAGTTCTTC,CAWSRNRGLASNEQFF
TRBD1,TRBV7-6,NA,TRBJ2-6,TGTGCCAGCAGCCCAAAGCCTAGAACAGGGGCTGGGGCCAACGTCCTGACTTTC,CASSPKPRTGAGANVLTF